The 2 T cell receptor beta chains given below trace back to one sample, sequenced in a study of T cells in Graves' hyperthyroidism and ophthalmopathy. Researchers amplified the TCR beta CDR3 regions from RNA transcripts. Researchers ran a first-round RT-PCR on the TCR CDR3 using the HTBI primer set. TCRdb processed the multiplex PCR reads anew with MiXCR; each CDR3 protein has one entry. The repertoire holds about 620,000 distinct CDR3 sequences, with roughly 17% as singletons. The sequenced sample was blood. Every receptor here comes from a woman aged 30 to 39 with Graves' hyperthyroidism.

This clonotype occurred many times. The rearrangement uses TRBV6-1 and TRBJ2-7; D is unclear. The CDR3 has 13 residues. Germline V lookup: CDR1 MNHNS, CDR2 SASEGT. Between the trimmed V and J ends, which lost 6 bases and 3 bases, there was a span of 12 bases. This CDR3 is CASSSALSYEQYF. CDR3 sequence (DNA): TGTGCCAGCAGCTCTGCTTTAAGCTACGAGCAGTACTTC.

Only a few counts were recorded for this clonotype. J is TRBJ2-2 and V is TRBV27, with a tentative D call TRBD2 (6 bases). CDR3 length: 15 residues. With 4 bases removed from V and 7 bases from J, the gap between germline ends came to 16 bases. Germline-derived CDR1 and CDR2 are MNHEY and SMNVEV (reference sequence). The CDR3 nucleotides read TGTGCCAGCAGTTCTACTATAGCGGTTGGCGGGGAGCTGTTTTTT. Its protein product is CASSSTIAVGGELFF.